Included here is one T cell receptor (beta chain) sequence, with context. The antigen is unknown. Germline V gives CDR1 SGHTA, CDR2 FQGNSA. V lost 3 bases and J lost 4, with 11 bases in between. CDR3 length: 14 amino acids. The time point was: pre-treatment sample, taken before nivolumab and TIL therapy. Most excised metastases sampled were pleural nodules or supraclavicular lymph nodes. Tumors were harvested before any PD-1/PD-L1 blockade. Adults with stage 4 NSCLC were enrolled in a phase I trial. The sample originates from a study of TIL therapy for anti-PD-1-resistant metastatic lung cancer. Turning to the study itself: Tumors carried a median 1.5 non-synonymous mutations per megabase. Study conclusions and caveats: The cohort had more treatment-naive, never-smoker and oncogene-addicted patients than typical.

The immunoSEQ assay was v3. Measured with immunoSEQ multiplex PCR; TCRdb has only the in-frame clones, and not every one. The sample gives about 50,000 clones, 71% of which show up once; about 6% is in the top ten. The clonotype was recovered from a person aged 30 to 80 with non-small cell lung cancer. The chain is built from TRBV7-2 and TRBJ2-3; a possible D gene is TRBD1 (6 bases). The sample consisted of tumor tissue, taken at baseline. The chain's CDR3 is CASSFQGFPDTQYF. The CDR3 DNA follows: TGTGCCAGCAGCTTCCAGGGGTTCCCAGATACGCAGTATTTT. Complete variable domain (other parts from reference TRBV7-2 and TRBJ2-3): GAGVSQSPSNKVTEKGKDVELRCDPISGHTALYWYRQSLGQGLEFLIYFQGNSAPDKSGLPSDRFSAERTGGSVSTLTIQRTQQEDSAVYLCASSFQGFPDTQYFGPGTRLTVL.